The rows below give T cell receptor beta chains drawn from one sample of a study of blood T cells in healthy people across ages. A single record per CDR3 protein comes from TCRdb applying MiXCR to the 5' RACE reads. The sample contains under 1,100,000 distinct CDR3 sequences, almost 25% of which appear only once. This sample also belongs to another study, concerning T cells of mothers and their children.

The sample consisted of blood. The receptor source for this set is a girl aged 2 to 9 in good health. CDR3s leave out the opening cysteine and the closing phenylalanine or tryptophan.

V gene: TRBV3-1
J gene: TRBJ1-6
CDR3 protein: ASSHARDRVRINSPLH

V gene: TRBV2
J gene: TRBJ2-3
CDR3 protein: ASTRDGFPSTDTQY

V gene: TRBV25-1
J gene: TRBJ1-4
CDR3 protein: ASSEYRGTGEKLF

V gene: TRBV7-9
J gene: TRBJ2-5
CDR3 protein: ASSLGLGLAEFQETQY

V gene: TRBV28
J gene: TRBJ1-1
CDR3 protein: ASSPGAEAF

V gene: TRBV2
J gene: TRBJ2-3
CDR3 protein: ASFTRHIYTDTQY

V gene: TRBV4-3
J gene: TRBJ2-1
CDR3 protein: ASSQDGIAGGPYNEQF

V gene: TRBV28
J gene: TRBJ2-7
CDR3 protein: ASSPNEGPYEQY

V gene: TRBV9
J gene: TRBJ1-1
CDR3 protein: ASSVVQGASEAF

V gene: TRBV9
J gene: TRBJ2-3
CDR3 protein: ASSVEGLTDTQY

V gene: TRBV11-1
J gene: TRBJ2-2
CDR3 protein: ASSQEGQAGTGELF

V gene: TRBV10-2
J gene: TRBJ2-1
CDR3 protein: ASSPMSSYNEQF

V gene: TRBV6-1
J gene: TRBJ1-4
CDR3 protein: ASSSGAPDREKLF

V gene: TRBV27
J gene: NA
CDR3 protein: ASGASSPVFDEQF

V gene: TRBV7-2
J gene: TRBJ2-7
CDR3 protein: ASSLASTNSYEQY

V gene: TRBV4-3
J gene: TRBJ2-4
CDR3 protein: ASSQETGKNIQY

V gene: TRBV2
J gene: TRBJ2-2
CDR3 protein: ATERNTGELF

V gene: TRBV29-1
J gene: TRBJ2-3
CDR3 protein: SVEGQVAATDTQY

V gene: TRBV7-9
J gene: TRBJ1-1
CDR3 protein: ASSAGSMNTEAF

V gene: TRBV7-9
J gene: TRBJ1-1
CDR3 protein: ASGQMNTEAF

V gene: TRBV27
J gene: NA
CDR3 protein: ASSSFGQGFEQY

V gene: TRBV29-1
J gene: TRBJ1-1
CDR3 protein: SVHPGNTEAF

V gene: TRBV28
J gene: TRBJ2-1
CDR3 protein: ASSLEAVLYNEQF

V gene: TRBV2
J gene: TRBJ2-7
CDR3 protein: ATLILGTYEQY

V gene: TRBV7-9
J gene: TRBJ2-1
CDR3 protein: ASGPSTGLSSYNEQF